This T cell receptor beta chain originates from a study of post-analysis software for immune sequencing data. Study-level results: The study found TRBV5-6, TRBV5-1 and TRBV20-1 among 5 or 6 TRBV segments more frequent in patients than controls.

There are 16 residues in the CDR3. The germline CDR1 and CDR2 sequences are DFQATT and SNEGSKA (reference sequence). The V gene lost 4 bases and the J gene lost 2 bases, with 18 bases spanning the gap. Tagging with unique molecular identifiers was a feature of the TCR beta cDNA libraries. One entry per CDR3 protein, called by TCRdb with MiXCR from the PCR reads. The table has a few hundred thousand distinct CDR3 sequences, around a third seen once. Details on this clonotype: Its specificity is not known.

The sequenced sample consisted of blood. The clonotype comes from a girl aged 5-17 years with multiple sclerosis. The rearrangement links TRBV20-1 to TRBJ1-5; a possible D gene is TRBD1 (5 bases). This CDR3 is CSATLTGRLGNQPQHF. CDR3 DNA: TGCAGTGCTACACTCACAGGTCGCCTCGGCAATCAGCCCCAGCATTTT.